This T cell receptor beta chain is drawn from a study of T cell responses to AZD1222 COVID-19 vaccine. The germline CDR1 and CDR2 sequences are SEHNR and FQNEAQ (reference sequence). Trimming took 5 bases from V and 2 from J, leaving 10 bases between them. The CDR3 sequence is 13 residues long. Findings and caveats of the study: Targets within unmutated variant regions were reportedly found for nearly half of spike-specific TCRs. Dominant at 160-218 and 743-854, vaccine-associated CD4 TCRs also spanned spike. Compared with day 0, the breadth and depth of the Spike-specific TCR repertoire rose significantly after two doses of AZD1222. Repertoire sampling occurred only after the peak T cell response.

Comments on this clone: Its specificity is not known.

Repertoires were generated with immunoSEQ multiplex PCR, while TCRdb's copy carries only in-frame clones and drops some. The sample has approximately 110,000 clones; about 90% are singletons. This sequence was found in an adult who received the AZD1222 COVID-19 vaccine. The source material was peripheral blood, sampled 28 days after the second AZD1222 dose. The chain is built from TRBV7-9 and TRBJ2-7, with a possible D match to TRBD1 (5 bases). CDR3 residues: CASSLTATYEQYF. In DNA form, the CDR3 reads TGTGCCAGCAGCCTGACAGCAACCTACGAGCAGTACTTC.